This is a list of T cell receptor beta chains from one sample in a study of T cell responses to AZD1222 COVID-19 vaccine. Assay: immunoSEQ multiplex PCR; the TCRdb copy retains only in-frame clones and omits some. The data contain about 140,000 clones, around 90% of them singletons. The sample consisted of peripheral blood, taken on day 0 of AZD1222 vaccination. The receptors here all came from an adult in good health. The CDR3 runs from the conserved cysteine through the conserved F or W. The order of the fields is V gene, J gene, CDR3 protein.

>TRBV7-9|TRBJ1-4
CASSLTDTDEKLFF
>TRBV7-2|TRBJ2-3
CASSLGFTRETQYF
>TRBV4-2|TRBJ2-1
CASSQERDPNEQFF
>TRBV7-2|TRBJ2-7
CASSLDASGKRPEQYF
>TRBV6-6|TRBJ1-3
CASIWGGASSGNTIYF
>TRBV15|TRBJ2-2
CATSYRPGVAGELFF
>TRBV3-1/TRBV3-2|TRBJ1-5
CASSQDGGRGSPQHF
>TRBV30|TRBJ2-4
CAWRGQGLAKNIQYF
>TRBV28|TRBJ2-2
CASSLRTGFHSANTGELFF
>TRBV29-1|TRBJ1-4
CSGLPDTNEKLFF
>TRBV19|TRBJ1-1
CASSIGLQEMNTEAFF
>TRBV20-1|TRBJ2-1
CSASSALGYNEQFF
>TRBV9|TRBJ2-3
CASKGAGEDTQYF
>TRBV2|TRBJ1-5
CASRGPDRGPHQPQHF
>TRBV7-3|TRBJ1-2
CASNLSGQGHGYTF
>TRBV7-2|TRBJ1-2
CASSLVVRWGYTF
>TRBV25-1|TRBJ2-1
CASSEFPTMSGGNAEQFF
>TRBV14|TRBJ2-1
CASSQTGRVNEQFF
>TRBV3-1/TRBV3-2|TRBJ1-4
CASSQPLGTYEKLFF
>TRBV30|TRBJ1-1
CAWSAYSEPSTEAFF
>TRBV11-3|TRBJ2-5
CASSFSTGAGSETQYF
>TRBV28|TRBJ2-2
CASSLWAGGTGELFF
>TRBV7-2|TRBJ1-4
CASSLRGHGEKLFF